This T cell receptor beta chain was captured by sequencing in a study of technical replicates of blood from a handful of donors. The table came from immunoSEQ multiplex PCR; TCRdb's copy has only in-frame clones and leaves some out. The sample lists around 70,000 clones; around 94% were seen once. Trimming took 3 bases from V and 2 from J; bases not matched to a gene: 2. The CDR3 has 16 residues. The germline gives CDR1 WNHNN, CDR2 SYGVQD (reference sequence). The chain employs TRBV10-1 and TRBJ2-2, with 11 bases fitting TRBD2. Specimen: T cells isolated from PBMCs. The TCR sequence derives from a human donor in good health. The chain's CDR3 is CASSELAGANTGELFF. The CDR3 DNA reads TGCGCCAGCAGTGAACTAGCGGGAGCTAACACCGGGGAGCTGTTTTTT.